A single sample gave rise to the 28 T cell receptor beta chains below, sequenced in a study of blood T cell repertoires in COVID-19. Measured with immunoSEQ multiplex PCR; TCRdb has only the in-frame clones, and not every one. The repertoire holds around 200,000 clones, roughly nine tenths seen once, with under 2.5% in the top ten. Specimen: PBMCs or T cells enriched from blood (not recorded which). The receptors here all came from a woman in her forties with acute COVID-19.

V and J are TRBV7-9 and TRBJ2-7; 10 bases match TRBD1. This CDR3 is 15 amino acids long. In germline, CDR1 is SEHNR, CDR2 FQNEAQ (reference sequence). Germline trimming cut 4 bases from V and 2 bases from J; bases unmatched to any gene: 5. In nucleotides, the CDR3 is TGTGCCAGCAGCTCCCGGACAGGGGGGACCTACGAGCAGTACTTC. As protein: CASSSRTGGTYEQYF. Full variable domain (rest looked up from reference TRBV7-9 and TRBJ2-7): DTGVSQNPRHKITKRGQNVTFRCDPISEHNRLYWYRQTLGQGPEFLTYFQNEAQLEKSRLLSDRFSAERPKGSFSTLEIQRTEQGDSAMYLCASSSRTGGTYEQYFGPGTRLTVT.

CDR3 DNA sequence: TGTGCCAGTAGTCCCCCCGGACTCCATATAGAGCAGTACTTC. Amino acid sequence: CASSPPGLHIEQYF. The V and J genes are TRBV19 and TRBJ2-7; perhaps TRBD2 as D (5 bases). The ends were cut back, 5 bases at V and 7 bases at J, with 18 bases in the middle. Per germline, CDR1 LNHDA and CDR2 SQIVND (reference sequence). This CDR3 is 14 amino acids long.

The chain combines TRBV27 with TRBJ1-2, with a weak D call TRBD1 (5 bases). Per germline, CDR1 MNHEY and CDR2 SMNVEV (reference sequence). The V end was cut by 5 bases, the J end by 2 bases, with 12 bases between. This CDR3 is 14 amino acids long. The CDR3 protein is CASSRRGSNYGYTF. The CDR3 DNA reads TGTGCCAGCAGTCGTCGGGGGAGCAACTATGGCTACACCTTC.

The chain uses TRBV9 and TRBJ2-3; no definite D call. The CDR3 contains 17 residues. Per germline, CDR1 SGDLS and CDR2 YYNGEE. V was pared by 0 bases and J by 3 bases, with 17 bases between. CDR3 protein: CASSVVGSLVGTDTQYF. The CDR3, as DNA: TGTGCCAGCAGCGTAGTAGGATCGCTAGTGGGTACAGATACGCAGTATTTT.

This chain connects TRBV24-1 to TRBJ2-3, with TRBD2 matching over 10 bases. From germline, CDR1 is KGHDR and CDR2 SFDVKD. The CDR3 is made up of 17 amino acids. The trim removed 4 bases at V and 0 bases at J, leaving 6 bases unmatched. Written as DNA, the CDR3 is TGTGCCACCAGTGAAGCGGGGGGGCCGGATAGCACAGATACGCAGTATTTT. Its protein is CATSEAGGPDSTDTQYF.

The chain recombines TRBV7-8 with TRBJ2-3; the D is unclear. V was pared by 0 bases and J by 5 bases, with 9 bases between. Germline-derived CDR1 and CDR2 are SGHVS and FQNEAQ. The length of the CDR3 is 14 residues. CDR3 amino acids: CASSLAGPVDTQYF. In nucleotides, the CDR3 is TGTGCCAGCAGCTTAGCGGGCCCTGTAGATACGCAGTATTTT. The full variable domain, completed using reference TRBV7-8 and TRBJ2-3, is GAGVSQSPRYKVAKRGQDVALRCDPISGHVSLFWYQQALGQGPEFLTYFQNEAQLDKSGLPSDRFFAERPEGSVSTLKIQRTQQEDSAVYLCASSLAGPVDTQYFGPGTRLTVL.

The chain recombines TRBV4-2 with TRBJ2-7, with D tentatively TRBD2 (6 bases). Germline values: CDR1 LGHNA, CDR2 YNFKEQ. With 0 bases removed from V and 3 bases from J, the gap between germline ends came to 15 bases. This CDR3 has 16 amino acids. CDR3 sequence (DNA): TGTGCCAGCAGCCAAGATTTGGCTAGCGAGGGCTACGAGCAGTACTTC. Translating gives CASSQDLASEGYEQYF.

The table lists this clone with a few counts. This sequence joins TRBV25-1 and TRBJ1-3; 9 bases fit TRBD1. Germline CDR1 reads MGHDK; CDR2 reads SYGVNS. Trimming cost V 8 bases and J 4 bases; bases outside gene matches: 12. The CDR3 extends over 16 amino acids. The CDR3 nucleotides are TGTGCCAGCGAGAAAAGAACAGGGGGCATAGGAAACACCATATATTTT. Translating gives CASEKRTGGIGNTIYF.

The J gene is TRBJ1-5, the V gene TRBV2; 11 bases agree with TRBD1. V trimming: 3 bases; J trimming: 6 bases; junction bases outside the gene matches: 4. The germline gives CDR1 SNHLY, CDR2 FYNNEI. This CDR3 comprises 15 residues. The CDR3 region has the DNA TGTGCCAGCAGTGAGGACAGGGGGCGAGGTCAGCCCCAGCATTTT. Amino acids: CASSEDRGRGQPQHF.

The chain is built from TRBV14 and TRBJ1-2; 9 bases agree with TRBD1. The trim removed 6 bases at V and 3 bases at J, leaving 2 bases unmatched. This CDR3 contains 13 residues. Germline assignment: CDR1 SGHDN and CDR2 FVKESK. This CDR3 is CASRGTGHYGYTF. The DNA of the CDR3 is TGTGCCAGCAGGGGGACAGGGCACTATGGCTACACCTTC. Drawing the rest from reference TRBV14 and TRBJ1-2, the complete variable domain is EAGVTQFPSHSVIEKGQTVTLRCDPISGHDNLYWYRRVMGKEIKFLLHFVKESKQDESGMPNNRFLAERTGGTYSTLKVQPAELEDSGVYFCASRGTGHYGYTFGSGTRLTVV.

CDR3 amino acids: CASSINRGLTDTQYF. The CDR3 bases are TGTGCCAGTAGTATAAACAGGGGGCTCACAGATACGCAGTATTTT. V gene TRBV19 combines with J gene TRBJ2-3, with 9 bases identical to TRBD1. This CDR3 has 15 amino acids. J gave up 2 bases and V 2 bases, and 2 bases lay outside the gene matches. Germline V gives CDR1 LNHDA, CDR2 SQIVND (reference sequence).

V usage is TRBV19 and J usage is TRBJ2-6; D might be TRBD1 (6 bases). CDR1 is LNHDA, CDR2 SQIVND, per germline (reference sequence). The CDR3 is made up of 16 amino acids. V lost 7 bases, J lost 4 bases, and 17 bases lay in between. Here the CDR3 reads CASTGRQGSGANVLTF. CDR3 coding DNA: TGTGCCAGTACCGGACGGCAGGGGTCGGGGGCCAACGTCCTGACTTTC.

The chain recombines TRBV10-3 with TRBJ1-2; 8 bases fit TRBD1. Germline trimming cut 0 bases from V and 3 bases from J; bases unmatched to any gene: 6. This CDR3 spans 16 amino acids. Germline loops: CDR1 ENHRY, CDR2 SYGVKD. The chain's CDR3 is CAISESIPGGDYGYTF. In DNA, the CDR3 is TGTGCCATCAGTGAGTCGATTCCAGGGGGCGACTATGGCTACACCTTC.

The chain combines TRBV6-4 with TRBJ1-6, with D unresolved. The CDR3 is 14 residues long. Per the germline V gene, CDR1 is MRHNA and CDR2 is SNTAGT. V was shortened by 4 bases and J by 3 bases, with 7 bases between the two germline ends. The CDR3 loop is CASSGADYNSPLHF. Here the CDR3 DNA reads TGTGCCAGCAGTGGGGCTGACTATAATTCACCCCTCCACTTT.

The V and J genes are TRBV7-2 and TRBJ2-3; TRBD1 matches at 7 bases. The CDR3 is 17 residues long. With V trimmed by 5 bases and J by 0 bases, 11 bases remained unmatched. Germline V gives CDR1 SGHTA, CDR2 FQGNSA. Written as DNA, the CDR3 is TGTGCCAGCAGCATCCGGACAGGTTTGACTAGCACAGATACGCAGTATTTT. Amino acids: CASSIRTGLTSTDTQYF.

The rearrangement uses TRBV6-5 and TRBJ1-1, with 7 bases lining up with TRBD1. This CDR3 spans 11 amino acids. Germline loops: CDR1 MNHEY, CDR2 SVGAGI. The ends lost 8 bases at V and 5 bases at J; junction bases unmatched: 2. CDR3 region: CASPGGTEAFF. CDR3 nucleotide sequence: TGTGCCAGCCCAGGGGGAACTGAAGCTTTCTTT.

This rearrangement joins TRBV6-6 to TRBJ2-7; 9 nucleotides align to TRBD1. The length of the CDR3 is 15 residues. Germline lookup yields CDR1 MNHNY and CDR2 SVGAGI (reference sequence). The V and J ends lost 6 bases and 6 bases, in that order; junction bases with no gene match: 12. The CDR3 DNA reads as TGTGCCAGCAGCCGTGACAGGGGGACGTCGGGCGAGCAGTACTTC. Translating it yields CASSRDRGTSGEQYF.

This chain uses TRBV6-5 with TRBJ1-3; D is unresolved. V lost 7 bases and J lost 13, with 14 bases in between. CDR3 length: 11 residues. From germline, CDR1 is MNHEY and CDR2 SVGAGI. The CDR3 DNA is TGTGCCAGCACTTTAACCCCCGAGATATATTTT. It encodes CASTLTPEIYF.

CDR3 in DNA: TGTGCCTGGAGCCCGCTGGGACAAGGCAATGAGCAGTTCTTC. It is translated as CAWSPLGQGNEQFF. The chain has TRBV30 and TRBJ2-1, with D possibly being TRBD1 (6 bases). The CDR3 runs 14 residues. CDR1 and CDR2 from the germline V gene are GTSNPN and SVGIG (reference sequence). Trimming cost V 3 bases and J 6 bases, with 15 bases left between them.

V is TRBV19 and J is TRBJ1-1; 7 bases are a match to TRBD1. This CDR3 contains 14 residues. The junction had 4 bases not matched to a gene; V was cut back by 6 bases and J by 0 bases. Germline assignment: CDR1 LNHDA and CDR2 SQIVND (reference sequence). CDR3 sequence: CASRRGQLNTEAFF. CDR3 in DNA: TGTGCCAGTAGAAGGGGACAGTTGAACACTGAAGCTTTCTTT.

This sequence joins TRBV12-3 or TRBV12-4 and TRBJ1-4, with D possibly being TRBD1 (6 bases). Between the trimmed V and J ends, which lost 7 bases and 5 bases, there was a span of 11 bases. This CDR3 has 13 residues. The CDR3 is CASTRTENEKLFF. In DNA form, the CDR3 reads TGTGCCAGCACCCGGACAGAGAATGAAAAACTGTTTTTT.

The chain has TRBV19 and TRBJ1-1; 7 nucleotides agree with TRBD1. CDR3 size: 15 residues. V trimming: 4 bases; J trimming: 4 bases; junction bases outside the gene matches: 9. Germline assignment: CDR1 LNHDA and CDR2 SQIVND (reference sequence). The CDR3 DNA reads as TGTGCCAGTAGTACCGGACAGGCCCCCAGCACTGAAGCTTTCTTT. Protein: CASSTGQAPSTEAFF.

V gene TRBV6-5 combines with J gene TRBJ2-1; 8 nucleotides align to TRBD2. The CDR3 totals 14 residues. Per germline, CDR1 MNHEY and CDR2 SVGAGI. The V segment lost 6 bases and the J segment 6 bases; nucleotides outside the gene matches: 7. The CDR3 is CASSQTSGVNEQFF. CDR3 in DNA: TGTGCCAGCAGCCAAACTAGCGGAGTCAATGAGCAGTTCTTC.

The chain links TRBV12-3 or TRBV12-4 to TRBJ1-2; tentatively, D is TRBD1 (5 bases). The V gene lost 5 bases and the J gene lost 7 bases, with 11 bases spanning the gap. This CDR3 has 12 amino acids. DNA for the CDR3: TGTGCCAGCAGTCAAGGACAATTTGGCTACACCTTC. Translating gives CASSQGQFGYTF.

The CDR3 sequence is CASSSPGLTAYEQYF. The CDR3 nucleotides are TGTGCCAGCAGCTCTCCGGGTCTCACCGCCTACGAGCAGTACTTC. The chain employs TRBV7-2 and TRBJ2-7; D call uncertain. There are 15 residues in the CDR3. V was shortened by 4 bases and J by 2 bases, with 15 bases between the two germline ends. The V gene's germline CDR1 is SGHTA and CDR2 FQGNSA. Filled out from reference TRBV7-2 and TRBJ2-7, the complete variable domain reads GAGVSQSPSNKVTEKGKDVELRCDPISGHTALYWYRQSLGQGLEFLIYFQGNSAPDKSGLPSDRFSAERTGGSVSTLTIQRTQQEDSAVYLCASSSPGLTAYEQYFGPGTRLTVT.

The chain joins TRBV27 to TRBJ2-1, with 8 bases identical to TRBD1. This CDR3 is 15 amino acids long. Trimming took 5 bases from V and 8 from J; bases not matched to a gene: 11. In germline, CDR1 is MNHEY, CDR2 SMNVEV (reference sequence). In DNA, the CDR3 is TGTGCCAGCAGTGCTCAGGGGGCGCGATTAGATGAGCAGTTCTTC. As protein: CASSAQGARLDEQFF.

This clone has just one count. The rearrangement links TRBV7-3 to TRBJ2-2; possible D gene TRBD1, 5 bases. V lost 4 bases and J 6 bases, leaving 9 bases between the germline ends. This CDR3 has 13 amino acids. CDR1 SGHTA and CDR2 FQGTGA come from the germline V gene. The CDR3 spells CASSYPGSGELFF. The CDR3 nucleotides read TGTGCCAGCAGCTACCCAGGGTCCGGGGAGCTGTTTTTT.

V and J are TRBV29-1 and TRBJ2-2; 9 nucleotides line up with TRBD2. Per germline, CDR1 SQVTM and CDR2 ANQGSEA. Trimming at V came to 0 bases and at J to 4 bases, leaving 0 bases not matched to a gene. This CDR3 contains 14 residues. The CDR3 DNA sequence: TGCAGCGTTGAAGAGACTAGCGGCACCGGGGAGCTGTTTTTT. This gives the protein CSVEETSGTGELFF.